These 5 T cell receptor beta chains were sequenced from one sample in a study of CD8+CD57+ T cells in acquired aplastic anemia. The template used for profiling TCR beta VDJ and CDR3 was genomic DNA. TCRdb fed the reads into MiXCR, producing one record per CDR3 protein. The repertoire holds some 170,000 distinct CDR3 sequences, with roughly 48% as singletons. Specimen: sorted CD4+, CD8+, or CD8+CD57+ T cells (not recorded which) from PBMCs. The receptor source for this set is a human donor in good health.

This clonotype was recorded a few times. The V and J genes are TRBV20-1 and TRBJ1-6, with no clear D. V lost 4 bases and J lost 8, with 15 bases in between. The CDR3 runs to 14 residues. Germline V gene lookup returns CDR1 DFQATT and CDR2 SNEGSKA (reference sequence). CDR3 protein: CSANPHGKDSPLHF. For the CDR3, the DNA is TGCAGTGCTAACCCACACGGGAAGGATTCACCCCTCCACTTT.

The sample holds many counts of this clonotype. The chain recombines TRBV15 with TRBJ2-5; D not certain. The CDR3 consists of 13 residues. Germline CDR1 LNHNV, CDR2 YYDKDF (reference sequence). V dropped 3 bases and J dropped 5 bases, with 10 bases sitting between them. Written as DNA, the CDR3 is TGTGCCACCAGCAGTATGGGGTCTGAGACCCAGTACTTC. Residues: CATSSMGSETQYF.

The gene calls are TRBV7-6 and TRBJ2-3; 9 positions match TRBD2. The ends lost 0 bases at V and 0 bases at J; junction bases unmatched: 4. The CDR3 consists of 17 residues. Germline V gene lookup returns CDR1 SGHVS and CDR2 FNYEAQ. The CDR3 coding sequence is TGTGCCAGCAGCTTAGCCGGCGGGAGGGGGAGCACAGATACGCAGTATTTT. Protein product: CASSLAGGRGSTDTQYF.

This clonotype was observed many times. The V and J genes are TRBV20-1 and TRBJ2-2, with TRBD2 matching 10 bases. In germline, CDR1 is DFQATT, CDR2 SNEGSKA (reference sequence). The V gene end was trimmed by 3 bases and the J gene end by 5 bases; junction bases not matched to a gene: 12. The CDR3 length is 17 residues. CDR3 in amino acids: CSASVDSGGPVTGELFF. DNA of the CDR3: TGCAGTGCTAGTGTTGATAGCGGGGGGCCGGTTACCGGGGAGCTGTTTTTT.

This clonotype was seen at least ten times. This chain connects TRBV7-9 to TRBJ1-2, with a weak D call TRBD1 (5 bases). Germline-derived CDR1 and CDR2 are SEHNR and FQNEAQ (reference sequence). V gave up 0 bases and J gave up 7 bases, with 6 bases separating them. The CDR3 is 12 amino acids. The CDR3 DNA is TGTGCCAGCAGCTTAGCGCAGGGTGGCTACACCTTC. Protein sequence: CASSLAQGGYTF.